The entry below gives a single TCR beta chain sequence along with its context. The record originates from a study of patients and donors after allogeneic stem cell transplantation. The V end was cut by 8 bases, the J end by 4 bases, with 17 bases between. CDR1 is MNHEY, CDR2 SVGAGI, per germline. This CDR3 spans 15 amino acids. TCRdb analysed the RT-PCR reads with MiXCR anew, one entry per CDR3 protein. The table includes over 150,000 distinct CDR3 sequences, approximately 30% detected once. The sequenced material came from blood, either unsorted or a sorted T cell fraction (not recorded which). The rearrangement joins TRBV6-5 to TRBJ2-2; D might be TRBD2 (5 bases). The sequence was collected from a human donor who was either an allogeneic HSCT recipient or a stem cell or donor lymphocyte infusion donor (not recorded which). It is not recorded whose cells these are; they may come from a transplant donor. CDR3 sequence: CASSTRMGSTGELFF. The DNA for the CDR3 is TGTGCCAGCTCTACGAGGATGGGGAGCACCGGGGAGCTGTTTTTT.